Shown below are 18 T cell receptor beta chains from a single sample sequenced in a study of T-cell reconstitution after alpha-beta-depleted transplantation in children. The TCRbeta library was prepared with unique molecular identifiers. TCRdb ran MiXCR on the PCR reads and lists one entry per CDR3 protein. The table lists around 580,000 distinct CDR3 sequences, roughly 23% of them singletons. Specimen: PBMCs, mostly from graft donor cells, collected 360 days after TCRalphabeta/CD19-depleted stem cell transplant. The receptor set was obtained from a boy under two years old who had a stem cell transplant for acute myeloid leukemia, so the T cells may come from the graft donor.

This clonotype was counted a few times. The rearrangement links TRBV12-3 or TRBV12-4 to TRBJ2-1, with TRBD2 identical over 7 bases. Trimming at V came to 3 bases and at J to 8 bases, leaving 10 bases not matched to a gene. CDR3 length: 15 residues. The CDR3 here is CASSFRWGGVDEQFF. CDR3 nucleotide sequence: TGTGCCAGCAGTTTCCGATGGGGGGGTGTAGATGAGCAGTTCTTC.

This clonotype occurred a few times. The chain is built from TRBV20-1 and TRBJ2-7; the D is unclear. Germline CDR1 is DFQATT and CDR2 is SNEGSKA (reference sequence). Trimming cost V 3 bases and J 3 bases, with 9 bases left between them. This CDR3 region has 12 residues. CDR3 nucleotides: TGCAGTGCTAGCGCTGATCGCTACGAGCAGTACTTC. Protein product: CSASADRYEQYF.

The chain carries TRBV29-1 and TRBJ2-2, with 11 bases lining up with TRBD2. This CDR3 region has 15 residues. In germline, CDR1 is SQVTM, CDR2 ANQGSEA. V trimming: 6 bases; J trimming: 3 bases; junction bases outside the gene matches: 6. CDR3 sequence (DNA): TGCAGCGTCGATAGCGGGGGGGGTTACACCGGGGAGCTGTTTTTT. This gives the protein CSVDSGGGYTGELFF.

Only a few counts were recorded for this clonotype. The chain carries TRBV7-8 and TRBJ1-5; D is possibly TRBD1 (5 bases). CDR3 length equals 14 residues. Trimming stripped 1 base from V and 11 bases from J, with 15 bases between. Germline assignment: CDR1 SGHVS and CDR2 FQNEAQ. The CDR3 reads CASSLVGESSAQHF. CDR3 sequence (DNA): TGTGCCAGCAGCTTAGTAGGGGAGTCATCAGCCCAGCATTTT.

Regarding this clonotype: No conserved phenylalanine or tryptophan ends this CDR3, so it is likely a read error. The rearrangement uses TRBV10-3 and TRBJ2-7, with TRBD1 matching over 8 bases. The CDR3 has 17 amino acids. The trim removed 3 bases at V and 4 bases at J, leaving 14 bases unmatched. CDR1 is ENHRY, CDR2 SYGVKD, per germline. CDR3 bases: TGTGCCATCAGTGACCGGGACAGGCCCTCGGGTACATACGAGCAGTACCTC. Its translation: CAISDRDRPSGTYEQYL.

The CDR3 region is CASSSRVSGPYEQYF. CDR3 coding DNA: TGCGCCAGCAGCAGCAGGGTGAGCGGTCCCTACGAGCAGTACTTC. The chain recombines TRBV5-1 with TRBJ2-7; D tentatively fits TRBD1 or TRBD2 (5 bases each). Between the trimmed V and J ends, which lost 4 bases and 2 bases, there was a span of 16 bases. CDR3 length: 15 amino acids. The germline V gene encodes CDR1 SGHRS and CDR2 YFSETQ. Complete variable domain (other parts from reference TRBV5-1 and TRBJ2-7): KAGVTQTPRYLIKTRGQQVTLSCSPISGHRSVSWYQQTPGQGLQFLFEYFSETQRNKGNFPGRFSGRQFSNSRSEMNVSTLELGDSALYLCASSSRVSGPYEQYFGPGTRLTVT.

The rearrangement uses TRBV11-2 and TRBJ2-4, with 7 bases identical to TRBD1. CDR3 length equals 13 residues. The trim removed 5 bases at V and 7 bases at J, leaving 5 bases unmatched. Germline V gene sequence: CDR1 SGHAT, CDR2 FQNNGV. CDR3 region: CASSGRGTNIQYF. The CDR3 DNA follows: TGTGCCAGCAGCGGCAGGGGGACGAACATTCAGTACTTC.

This clonotype was recorded many times. The chain carries TRBV6-1 and TRBJ1-1, with D possibly TRBD1 on 5 matching bases. The CDR3 runs to 13 residues. Trimming took 7 bases from V and 1 from J, leaving 10 bases between them. Germline V gives CDR1 MNHNS, CDR2 SASEGT. CDR3 protein: CASTGTWNTEAFF. CDR3 nucleotides: TGTGCCAGCACGGGGACCTGGAACACTGAAGCTTTCTTT.

In its sample, this clonotype was seen a few times. The J gene is TRBJ1-2, the V gene TRBV18; perhaps TRBD1 as D (6 bases). CDR3 size: 16 residues. Germline CDR1 reads KGHSH; CDR2 reads LQKENI. With 3 bases removed from V and 6 bases from J, the gap between germline ends came to 20 bases. The CDR3 spells CASSPEVRTARDGYTF. CDR3 DNA sequence: TGTGCCAGCTCACCCGAAGTCCGGACAGCCCGGGATGGCTACACCTTC.

This chain connects TRBV5-5 to TRBJ1-5; D not resolved. V was trimmed by 0 bases and J by 2 bases, leaving 12 bases between them. The CDR3 spans 16 residues. From germline, CDR1 is SGHKS and CDR2 YYEKEE (reference sequence). The CDR3 region is CASSLGSYIGNQPQHF. CDR3 bases: TGTGCCAGCAGCTTGGGCTCCTACATTGGCAATCAGCCCCAGCATTTT.

This clonotype was counted between two and nine times. The chain has TRBV12-3 or TRBV12-4 and TRBJ2-2, with TRBD1 as a possible D gene (5 bases). This CDR3 spans 15 amino acids. V lost 3 bases and J lost 4, with 12 bases in between. Written as DNA, the CDR3 is TGTGCCAGCAGTTTCATGCAGGGCGGCACCGGGGAGCTGTTTTTT. Translated: CASSFMQGGTGELFF.

V and J are TRBV12-3 or TRBV12-4 and TRBJ2-5; D not resolved. CDR3 length equals 14 residues. Trimming removed 1 base at V and 1 base at J, with 7 bases between. The CDR3 coding sequence is TGTGCCAGCAGTTTAGACCAGGTCCAAGAGACCCAGTACTTC. It codes for CASSLDQVQETQYF.

This clonotype was counted a few times. The rearrangement joins TRBV20-1 to TRBJ2-7; possible D gene TRBD1, 6 bases. Trimming stripped 5 bases from V and 0 bases from J, with 11 bases between. The CDR3 totals 13 residues. The germline V gene encodes CDR1 DFQATT and CDR2 SNEGSKA (reference sequence). The chain's CDR3 is CSAVRDTSYEQYF. The CDR3 bases are TGCAGTGCTGTCCGGGACACCTCCTACGAGCAGTACTTC.

The CDR3 here is CASSYGGAGSSYNEQFF. DNA for the CDR3: TGTGCCAGCAGTTACGGTGGTGCAGGGTCCTCCTACAATGAGCAGTTCTTC. The rearrangement links TRBV6-2 or TRBV6-3 to TRBJ2-1; a possible D gene is TRBD1 (5 bases). V lost 2 bases and J lost 0, with 14 bases in between. From germline, CDR1 is MNHEY and CDR2 SVGEGT. The CDR3 contains 17 residues.

The chain is built from TRBV15 and TRBJ2-5; TRBD1 might be the D (5 bases). V lost 8 bases to trimming and J lost 5 bases, with 9 bases between them. The CDR3 is 11 amino acids. Germline V gene lookup returns CDR1 LNHNV and CDR2 YYDKDF (reference sequence). The CDR3 nucleotides read TGTGCCACCGGACACCCCGAGACCCAGTACTTC. It codes for CATGHPETQYF.

The rearrangement uses TRBV25-1 and TRBJ2-5; no reliable D call. Trimming cost V 0 bases and J 5 bases, with 10 bases left between them. Per the germline V gene, CDR1 is MGHDK and CDR2 is SYGVNS. The CDR3 loop spans 14 amino acids. The CDR3 bases are TGTGCCAGCAGTGAATATAGCAGTCAGGAGACCCAGTACTTC. Its translation: CASSEYSSQETQYF. Based on the CDR3 plus reference TRBV25-1 and TRBJ2-5, the full variable domain is EADIYQTPRYLVIGTGKKITLECSQTMGHDKMYWYQQDPGMELHLIHYSYGVNSTEKGDLSSESTVSRIRTEHFPLTLESARPSHTSQYLCASSEYSSQETQYFGPGTRLLVL.

This clonotype was picked up many times. This chain joins TRBV20-1 and TRBJ1-5; D unresolved. Germline CDR1 reads DFQATT; CDR2 reads SNEGSKA (reference sequence). Between the trimmed V and J ends, which lost 6 bases and 0 bases, there was a span of 6 bases. This CDR3 region has 12 residues. The CDR3 sequence is CSAAISNQPQHF. The DNA for the CDR3 is TGCAGTGCGGCAATTAGCAATCAGCCCCAGCATTTT.

This clonotype occurred many times. The rearrangement uses TRBV29-1 and TRBJ2-5, with D tentatively TRBD1 or TRBD2 (6 bases each). The CDR3 has 13 residues. Germline V lookup: CDR1 SQVTM, CDR2 ANQGSEA. Trimming took off 7 bases at V and 5 bases at J, with 17 bases between the two ends. CDR3 nucleotide sequence: TGCAGCGCGGGACATCCGGGGAGGGAGACCCAGTACTTC. Protein product: CSAGHPGRETQYF.